A selection of T cell receptor beta chains follows, all from one sample in a study of T-cell reconstitution after alpha-beta-depleted transplantation in children. TCRdb called the PCR reads again in MiXCR, with one record for every CDR3 protein. This sample carries over 200,000 distinct CDR3 sequences, around 10% of them seen once, and the ten largest clones take 5% to 7%. The specimen comprised PBMCs from the stem cell graft donor, sampled from the stem cell graft. The receptors stem from a human donor who donated a stem cell graft to a child with acute lymphoblastic leukemia. Both conserved end residues are part of each CDR3. Fields, in order: clone size, D gene, J gene, V gene, CDR3 DNA, CDR3 protein. D genes are given only for firm matches. The size field is filled for only some rows; it gives once, few, many or a size class.

>many|.|TRBJ2-5|TRBV7-8
TGTGCCAGCAGCTTAGCGAGGCGTGACTCCCTACTCCAAGAGACCCAGTACTTC
CASSLARRDSLLQETQYF
>few|.|TRBJ1-2|TRBV5-1
TGCGCCAGCAGCATGGGGACGGACTATGGCTACACCTTC
CASSMGTDYGYTF
>.|TRBD1|TRBJ1-5|TRBV7-8
TGTGCCAGCAGCGTCAGGGGGTATGGTTCCGATCAGCCCCAGCATTTT
CASSVRGYGSDQPQHF
>.|TRBD2|TRBJ2-3|TRBV5-1
TGCGCCAGCAGCTCCAGCGGGGCGGGGTCAGATACGCAGTATTTT
CASSSSGAGSDTQYF
>many|.|TRBJ2-2|TRBV25-1
TGTGCCAGCAGGGCCCCCGGGGAGCTGTTTTTT
CASRAPGELFF
>.|.|TRBJ2-1|TRBV5-1
TGCGCCAGCAGCTTGGACGGGATCTCCTACAATGAGCAGTTCTTC
CASSLDGISYNEQFF
>.|.|TRBJ1-1|TRBV7-2
TGTGCCAGCAGCTTAGTTTCAGATATGAACACTGAAGCTTTCTTT
CASSLVSDMNTEAFF
>many|.|TRBJ1-1|TRBV5-1
TGCGCCAGCAGAGGCCAACAGGGTGTGAACACTGAAGCTTTCTTT
CASRGQQGVNTEAFF
>many|.|TRBJ2-7|TRBV20-1
TGCAGTGCTAGATTTGGGACAAGGCCAGAGCAGTACTTC
CSARFGTRPEQYF
>few|.|TRBJ1-3|TRBV12-3/TRBV12-4
TGTGCCAGTGCGGAGACACTTGGAAACACCATATATTTT
CASAETLGNTIYF
>many|.|TRBJ1-4|TRBV6-1
TGTGCCAGCAGCCTCGTTGGGGGGTGGAGGGAAAAACTGTTTTTT
CASSLVGGWREKLFF
>few|.|TRBJ1-1|TRBV7-9
TGTGCCAGCAGCTTATTGGTAGATGAAGCTTTCTTT
CASSLLVDEAFF
>few|.|TRBJ1-5|TRBV20-1
TGCAGTGCTAGAGCGGACGGGAATAGCAATCAGCCCCAGCATTTT
CSARADGNSNQPQHF
>.|TRBD2|TRBJ2-1|TRBV5-1
TGCGCCAGCAGCTTGAACCGACGGGGGGGCTACAATGAGCAGTTCTTC
CASSLNRRGGYNEQFF
>many|.|TRBJ1-5|TRBV27
TGTGCCAGCAGTTTTTTTGGTTCAGGCTTCAATCAGCCCCAGCATTTT
CASSFFGSGFNQPQHF
>many|.|TRBJ2-3|TRBV20-1
TGCAGTGCTAGGTGGTCCTCCAATACGCAGTATTTT
CSARWSSNTQYF
>few|.|TRBJ1-1|TRBV5-6
TGTGCCAGCAGCTTGGAGTCTCGGACTGAAGCTTTCTTT
CASSLESRTEAFF
>many|.|TRBJ2-5|TRBV28
TGTGCCAGCAGTTTACAGGAAGAGACCCAGTACTTC
CASSLQEETQYF
>few|.|TRBJ1-2|TRBV2
TGTGCCAGCCCATTACTGGGACAATCTGGCTACACCTTC
CASPLLGQSGYTF
>few|TRBD1|TRBJ1-5|TRBV12-3/TRBV12-4
TGTGCCAGCAGGCCGGGACAGGGTTTAGGACAGCCCCAGCATTTT
CASRPGQGLGQPQHF
>many|.|TRBJ2-2|TRBV27
TGTGCCAGCAGTTATCGCGATTCGAACACCGGGGAGCTGTTTTTT
CASSYRDSNTGELFF
>.|TRBD2|TRBJ2-5|TRBV6-5
TGTGCCAGCAGTTACTGGGCTAGCGGGCGGGAGACCCAGTACTTC
CASSYWASGRETQYF
>few|TRBD1|TRBJ2-1|TRBV5-1
TGCGCCAGCAGCCCCCGAGGACAGGGCTACTACAATGAGCAGTTCTTC
CASSPRGQGYYNEQFF
>few|.|TRBJ2-7|TRBV19
TGTGCCAGTAGTATAGATCCGACCTACGAGCAGTACTTC
CASSIDPTYEQYF
>.|TRBD1|TRBJ2-1|TRBV5-1
TGCGCCAGCAGCATAGATACAGGGGCGCTAATCTTATACAATGAGCAGTTCTTC
CASSIDTGALILYNEQFF
>.|TRBD1|TRBJ2-1|TRBV5-5
TGTGCCAGCAGCGTGAGACAGGGTCAGGTTTACAATGAGCAGTTCTTC
CASSVRQGQVYNEQFF
>.|.|TRBJ2-7|TRBV12-3/TRBV12-4
TGTGCCAGCAGCCCTGGACTGGGCGCCTACGAGCAGTACTTC
CASSPGLGAYEQYF
>many|.|TRBJ1-1|TRBV20-1
TGCAGTGCTAGACTATTATGGGGGGTAACTGAAGCTTTCTTT
CSARLLWGVTEAFF
>few|TRBD1|TRBJ1-2|TRBV6-5
TGTGCCAGCAGTTACTCGTCCGACAGGGTCGGTGGCTACACCTTC
CASSYSSDRVGGYTF
>.|TRBD1|TRBJ1-1|TRBV5-1
TGCGCCAGCAGCCGTATGACAGGGTTTGGGGACACTGAAGCTTTCTTT
CASSRMTGFGDTEAFF
>few|.|TRBJ1-6|TRBV7-8
TGTGCCAGCAGCTTAGGCCCTTACAGCTCCTATAATTCACCCCTCCACTTT
CASSLGPYSSYNSPLHF
>few|TRBD1|TRBJ2-2|TRBV5-4
TGTGCCAGCAGCTTGTTGCGTATCGACCAGGGCAGGGGGAAGGTCTGGAACGGGGAGCTGTTTTTT
CASSLLRIDQGRGKVWNGELFF
>many|TRBD1|TRBJ2-2|TRBV29-1
TGCAGCGCGGGACAGGCGAACACCGGGGAGCTGTTTTTT
CSAGQANTGELFF
>.|TRBD1|TRBJ2-5|TRBV12-3/TRBV12-4
TGTGCCAGCGGGATTACAGGGGTGGAGACCCAGTACTTC
CASGITGVETQYF
>.|.|TRBJ2-2|TRBV5-1
TGCGCCAGCAAGGGTTACAGTAACACCGGGGAGCTGTTTTTT
CASKGYSNTGELFF
>many|TRBD1|TRBJ2-7|TRBV7-9
TGTGCCAGCAGCCCCCGACAGGGATTTGTCTACGAGCAGTACTTC
CASSPRQGFVYEQYF
>.|.|TRBJ1-5|TRBV20-1
TGCAGTGCTAGTTCGGGGGATCAGCCCCAGCATTTT
CSASSGDQPQHF
>.|TRBD1|TRBJ1-1|TRBV19
TGTGCCAGCTTAAGACAGGGGGCCCCCTCCGAAGCTTTCTTT
CASLRQGAPSEAFF
>few|TRBD1|TRBJ2-5|TRBV6-5
TGTGCCAGCAGTTCAACAGACAGGGGCGCGTTAGAGACCCAGTACTTC
CASSSTDRGALETQYF
>.|TRBD2|TRBJ2-1|TRBV27
TGTGCCAGCAGTTTCCTTAGGGTAGCGGGGCTCCACAATGAGCAGTTCTTC
CASSFLRVAGLHNEQFF
>many|TRBD2|TRBJ2-1|TRBV7-2
TGTGCCAGCAGCTTACATAGCGGGGGAAACAATGAGCAGTTCTTC
CASSLHSGGNNEQFF
>few|TRBD1|TRBJ1-5|TRBV24-1
TGTGCCACCAGTGACACAGGGGGCCATCAGCCCCAGCATTTT
CATSDTGGHQPQHF
>.|TRBD1|TRBJ1-4|TRBV28
TGTGCCAGCGGGGCGCCGGACAGGGTGAATAGTAATGAAAAACTGTTTTTT
CASGAPDRVNSNEKLFF
>few|.|TRBJ2-7|TRBV9
TGTGCCAGCAGCGTCCGGGACTCTTCGCACGAGCAGTACTTC
CASSVRDSSHEQYF
>few|.|TRBJ2-3|TRBV5-1
TGCGCCAGCAGCTTGGCCAGTAGCGGATACACAGATACGCAGTATTTT
CASSLASSGYTDTQYF
>.|.|TRBJ1-5|TRBV12-3/TRBV12-4
TGTGCCAGCAGTTTAGATACCAGGTGGAATAGCAATCAGCCCCAGCATTTT
CASSLDTRWNSNQPQHF
>few|TRBD1|TRBJ2-2|TRBV13
TGTGCCAGCAGCCCCGGACAGGGCCCGTACGGGGAGCTGTTTTTT
CASSPGQGPYGELFF
>few|.|TRBJ1-2|TRBV5-1
TGCGCCAGCAGCTTGGATGGAGAGGACTATGGCTACACCTTC
CASSLDGEDYGYTF
>.|.|TRBJ2-3|TRBV5-1
TGCGCCAGCTTCCCCCGCACAGATACGCAGTATTTT
CASFPRTDTQYF
>many|.|TRBJ2-3|TRBV5-5
TGTGCCTCAGCGGAGGGCCATAGCACAGATACGCAGTATTTT
CASAEGHSTDTQYF